This entry concerns a single T cell receptor (beta chain). It lacks a known antigen. No much larger clone exists at a distance of one base, and base qualities are not known. In light of the paper, this sample's time point label describes: cycle 2 day 1 (C2D1) of nivolumab. All trial patients had relapsed after autologous stem cell transplantation, with cohorts A, B and C differing in prior brentuximab vedotin exposure. The trial cohort included around 56 patients with relapsed/refractory classical Hodgkin lymphoma, and each patient had a best overall response of complete response, partial response or progressive disease. Single-agent nivolumab was administered to trial patients in the multi-cohort phase II CheckMate 205 trial. An independent review committee assessed best overall response by applying the 2007 International Working Group response criteria. Trial PBMCs were obtained immediately prior to nivolumab initiation (C1D1) and on therapy at cycle 2 day 1 and cycle 4 day 1. Peripheral blood was collected in 8 mL Vacutainer Cell Preparation Tubes, from which PBMCs were isolated by centrifugation and then cryopreserved.

This specimen belongs to a study of PD-1 blockade in classical Hodgkin lymphoma (dated by TCRdb to the early 2020s). For the wider study: Nivolumab dosing was 3 mg/kg intravenously every 2 weeks, continuing until either disease progression or unacceptable toxicity. The study used CyTOF and TCR beta sequencing to define a peripheral blood immune signature of response to PD-1 blockade in classical Hodgkin lymphoma.

Genomic DNA was isolated using the Qiagen DNeasy kit from unsorted PBMCs as well as from negatively selected CD4+ and CD8+ fractions. TCR beta CDR3 regions were amplified by immunoSEQ multiplex PCR using primers annealing to V and J segments. A synthetic immune receptor repertoire was used to minimize amplification bias, and any remaining bias was removed computationally after sequencing. The published analysis was carried out like this. Custom Python scripts were used to quantify repertoire diversity as the Shannon entropy index. Unsorted, CD4+ and CD8+ repertoires were analyzed separately, except in combined analyses where CD4+ and CD8+ sequences were merged in silico. A clone was considered expanded if an increase in frequency of at least 2-fold after treatment relative to C1D1 was found, and a pseudocount of 0.5 was applied to clones undetected at baseline. Clones with 0 or 1 copy at C1D1 were defined as singleton clones, while clones with 2 or more copies were defined as non-singleton clones. Clones expanded in unsorted samples were annotated as CD4+, CD8+ or unknown by matching protein sequences in sorted samples from the same patient. Wilcoxon tests on paired samples were used to test diversity changes from C1D1 to C4D1. TCRdb mirrors the immuneACCESS table, restricted to in-frame sequences. Some clones are absent from its copies; in checked studies, under half trace to an unresolved V gene, and the reason for the others is unknown. V and J calls plus clone size are reproduced from that table; the DNA served to infer D and trimming. This sample is represented by 120,000 to 150,000 clones; about four fifths of them were singletons. The ten top clones hold roughly 9.8% of the sample.

The CDR3, cysteine through phenylalanine, is 17 amino acids long. Solely the CDR3 DNA is kept, with 51 bases framed from the first base. Germline trimming: 0 bases from V, 8 bases from J; junction bases outside gene matches: 6. Sequences SGDLS (CDR1) and YYNGEE (CDR2) are obtained from the germline V gene. Broad study findings and their caveats: Baseline TCR diversity was reported as lower in newly diagnosed patients than in healthy donors, and lower still in relapsed/refractory patients. Baseline diversity similar to that of newly diagnosed patients was observed in trial patients achieving complete response, whereas significantly lower diversity was observed in partial responders and progressors. The study covered only a single clinical trial cohort, and the causes of the repertoire differences, possibly disease activity or prior therapy, were still not defined. Patients starting nivolumab less than 1 year after ASCT had lower diversity and were excluded from later analyses to avoid confounding by immune reconstitution. By C4D1, a significant rise was seen in CD4+ TCR diversity but not in CD8+ TCR diversity (p=0.0027 vs p=0.16), and the rise was most apparent among complete responders (p=0.02).

Sample: peripheral blood mononuclear cells (PBMCs), taken before the second cycle of nivolumab. The sequence joins TRBV9 to TRBJ2-1; 15 nucleotides in the junction match TRBD2. The TCR sequence derives from a human donor with classical Hodgkin lymphoma. The encoded CDR3 is CASSVAPGTSGGYEQFF. In nucleotides, the sequence is TGTGCCAGCAGCGTAGCCCCCGGGACTAGCGGGGGGTATGAGCAGTTCTTC.